The source of this T cell receptor (beta chain) is a study of radiotherapy plus CTLA-4 blockade in lung cancer. The overall study: Of the patients, about 18% showed objective responses and roughly 34% attained disease control. Study-level points and caveats: Radiotherapy was combined with ipilimumab, and tumor-derived TCR clones then expanded in blood. Together with interferon-beta, which increased in serum after radiation, early dynamic changes in blood T cell clones were reportedly the best predictors of response.

Participants had chemo-refractory metastatic non-small-cell lung cancer and were treated with focal radiation plus ipilimumab CTLA-4 blockade. In the case of this clone: What it binds is unknown.

Assay used: immunoSEQ multiplex PCR; TCRdb lists only in-frame clones, some missing. The sample comprises 40,000 to 55,000 clones, 75% to 90% of which are singletons, and less than 20% rests with the top ten. The ends lost 8 bases at V and 2 bases at J; junction bases unmatched: 7. Germline V CDR1 and CDR2: WSHSY, SAAADI. The CDR3 totals 15 residues. The rearrangement uses TRBV10-2 and TRBJ2-2; 8 nucleotides align to TRBD1. The specimen comprised peripheral blood, sampled from a patient treated with radiotherapy plus ipilimumab. This TCR was sampled from a human donor with non-small cell lung cancer that progressed on radiotherapy plus ipilimumab. Some clones in this sample may be carry-over from other donors' samples. The CDR3 is CASGRDRQNTGELFF. The CDR3 coding sequence is TGCGCCAGCGGACGGGACAGGCAAAACACCGGGGAGCTGTTTTTT.